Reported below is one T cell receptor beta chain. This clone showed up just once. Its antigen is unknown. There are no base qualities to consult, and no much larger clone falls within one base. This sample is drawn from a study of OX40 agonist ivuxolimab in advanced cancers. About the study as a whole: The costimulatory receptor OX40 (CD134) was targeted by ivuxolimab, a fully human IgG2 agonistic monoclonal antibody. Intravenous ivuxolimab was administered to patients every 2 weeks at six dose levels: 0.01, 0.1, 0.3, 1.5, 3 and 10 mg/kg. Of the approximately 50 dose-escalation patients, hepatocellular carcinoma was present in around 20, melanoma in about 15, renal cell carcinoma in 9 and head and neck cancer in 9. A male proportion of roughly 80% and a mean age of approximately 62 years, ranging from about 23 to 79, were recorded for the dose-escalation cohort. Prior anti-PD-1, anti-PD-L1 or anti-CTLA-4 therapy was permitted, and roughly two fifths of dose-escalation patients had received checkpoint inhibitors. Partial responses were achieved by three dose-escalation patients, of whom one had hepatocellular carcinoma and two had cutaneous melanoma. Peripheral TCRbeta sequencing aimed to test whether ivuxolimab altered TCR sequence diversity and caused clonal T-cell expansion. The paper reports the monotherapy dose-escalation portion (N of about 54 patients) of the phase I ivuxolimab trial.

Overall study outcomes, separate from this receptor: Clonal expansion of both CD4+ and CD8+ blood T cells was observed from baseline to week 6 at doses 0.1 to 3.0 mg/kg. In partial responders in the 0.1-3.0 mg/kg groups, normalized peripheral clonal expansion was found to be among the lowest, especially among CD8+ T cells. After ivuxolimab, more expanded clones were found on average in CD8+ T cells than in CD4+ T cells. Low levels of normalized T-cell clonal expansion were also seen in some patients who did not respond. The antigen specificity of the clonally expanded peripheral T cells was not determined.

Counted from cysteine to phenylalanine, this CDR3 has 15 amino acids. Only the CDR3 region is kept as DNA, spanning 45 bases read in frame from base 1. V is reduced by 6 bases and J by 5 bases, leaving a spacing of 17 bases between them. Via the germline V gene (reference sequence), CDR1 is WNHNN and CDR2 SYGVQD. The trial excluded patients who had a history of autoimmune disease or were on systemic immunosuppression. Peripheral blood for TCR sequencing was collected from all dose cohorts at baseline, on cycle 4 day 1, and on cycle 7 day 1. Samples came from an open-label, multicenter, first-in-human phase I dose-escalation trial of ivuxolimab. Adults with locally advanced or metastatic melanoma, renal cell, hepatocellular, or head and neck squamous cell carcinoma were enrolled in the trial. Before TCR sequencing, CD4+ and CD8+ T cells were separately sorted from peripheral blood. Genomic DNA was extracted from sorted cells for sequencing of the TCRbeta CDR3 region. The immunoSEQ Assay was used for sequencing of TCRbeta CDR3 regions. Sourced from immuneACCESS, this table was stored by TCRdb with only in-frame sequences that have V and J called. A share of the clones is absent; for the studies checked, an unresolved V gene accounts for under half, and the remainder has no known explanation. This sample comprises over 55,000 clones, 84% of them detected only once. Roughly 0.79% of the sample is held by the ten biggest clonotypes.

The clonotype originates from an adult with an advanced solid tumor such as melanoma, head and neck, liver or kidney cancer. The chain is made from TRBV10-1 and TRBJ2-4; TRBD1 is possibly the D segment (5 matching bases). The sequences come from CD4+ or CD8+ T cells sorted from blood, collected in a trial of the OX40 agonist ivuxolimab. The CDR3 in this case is CASSGPPLTENIQYF. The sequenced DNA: TGCGCCAGCAGCGGACCCCCCCTGACAGAAAACATTCAGTACTTC.